Included here is one T cell receptor beta chain sequence, with context. The antigen is not known. Only in-frame clones appear in the TCRdb table, and some are missing; sequencing was by immunoSEQ multiplex PCR. The table shows hundreds of thousands of clones, with 80% to 90% occurring only once. The germline V and J ends were trimmed by 4 bases and 0 bases, with 6 bases remaining between them. The CDR3 runs 14 residues. Looked up from germline, CDR1 is MNHNS and CDR2 is SASEGT. The data stem from a study of cytomegalovirus exposure and HLA in healthy donors. Study as a whole: The 120 validation repertoires used the same platform as the roughly 700 first-cohort repertoires (as reported by a later analysis).

Study-wide results and limits: Overall, approximately 150 TCR beta chains were annotated as cytomegalovirus-associated. Subsequent analysis revealed that first-cohort TCR clusters tended to co-occur in the roughly 120 validation repertoires. Many donors carried some public TCRs, although rarity characterized most TCR sequences.

The chain couples TRBV6-1 to TRBJ2-2; the D is unclear. Sequenced material: PBMCs. This TCR was sampled from a man younger than 35 in good health and CMV-seronegative. CDR3 residues: CASSVTANTGELFF. The CDR3 region has the DNA TGTGCCAGCAGTGTAACAGCGAACACCGGGGAGCTGTTTTTT.